These 15 T cell receptor beta chains share one sample of origin, sequenced in a study of control samples from healthy donors and cancer patients. Assay used: immunoSEQ multiplex PCR; TCRdb lists only in-frame clones, some missing. The sample lists about 150,000 clones; roughly 94% were seen once. The sequencing sample was made of PBMCs. Every receptor here comes from a man aged 60-69 years with colorectal cancer.

The rearrangement uses TRBV3-1 (or the pseudogene TRBV3-2) and TRBJ1-2, with 7 positions matching TRBD1. Trimming cost V 2 bases and J 4 bases; bases outside gene matches: 1. CDR1 and CDR2 from the germline V gene are LGHDT and YNNKEL (reference sequence). This CDR3 has 13 residues. The CDR3 bases are TGTGCCAGCAGCCAACCAGGGGGCTATGGCTACACCTTC. Translating gives CASSQPGGYGYTF.

This rearrangement joins TRBV3-1 (or the pseudogene TRBV3-2) to TRBJ1-1; TRBD1 matches at 7 bases. The germline gives CDR1 LGHDT, CDR2 YNNKEL (reference sequence). The CDR3 totals 14 residues. Unmatched junction bases numbered 4, after V lost 6 bases and J lost 0 bases. The CDR3 loop reads CASREQGLNTEAFF. The CDR3 DNA reads TGTGCCAGCAGGGAACAGGGGTTGAACACTGAAGCTTTCTTT.

As DNA, the CDR3 is TGTGCCAGCAGTAGTGTTTCGGGGAGTTACGAGCAGTACTTC. The encoded protein is CASSSVSGSYEQYF. This chain joins TRBV7-9 and TRBJ2-7, with D tentatively TRBD2 (5 bases). V was cut by 6 bases and J by 4 bases, with 16 bases left in between. Germline V gene lookup returns CDR1 SEHNR and CDR2 FQNEAQ (reference sequence). This CDR3 is 14 amino acids long. The complete variable domain, with remaining parts taken from reference TRBV7-9 and TRBJ2-7, reads DTGVSQNPRHKITKRGQNVTFRCDPISEHNRLYWYRQTLGQGPEFLTYFQNEAQLEKSRLLSDRFSAERPKGSFSTLEIQRTEQGDSAMYLCASSSVSGSYEQYFGPGTRLTVT.

This chain uses TRBV6-1 with TRBJ1-1; 8 bases align to TRBD1. V lost 2 bases to trimming and J lost 5 bases; unmatched junction nucleotides: 13. This CDR3 region has 17 residues. Germline V gene sequence: CDR1 MNHNS, CDR2 SASEGT. CDR3 amino acids: CASSERAGRGRETEAFF. The CDR3 nucleotides are TGTGCCAGCAGTGAAAGGGCAGGCAGGGGGCGAGAAACTGAAGCTTTCTTT.

The chain combines TRBV6-4 with TRBJ2-5; 7 bases line up with TRBD1. Germline values: CDR1 MRHNA, CDR2 SNTAGT. The CDR3 loop spans 12 amino acids. With 6 bases clipped from V and 4 bases from J, the junction kept 2 bases outside the gene matches. CDR3 sequence: CASRPGGETQYF. The CDR3 DNA reads TGTGCCAGCAGACCAGGGGGAGAGACCCAGTACTTC.

This sequence joins TRBV7-2 and TRBJ1-1, with 10 positions matching TRBD1. Unmatched junction bases numbered 6, after V lost 0 bases and J lost 5 bases. In germline, CDR1 is SGHTA, CDR2 FQGNSA. The CDR3 is 16 residues long. As DNA, the CDR3 is TGTGCCAGCAGCTTAGCGAGGGACAGGGGAGGGACTGAAGCTTTCTTT. Its protein is CASSLARDRGGTEAFF.

The rearrangement joins TRBV5-6 to TRBJ1-2; D unresolved. This CDR3 spans 14 amino acids. In germline, CDR1 is SGHDT, CDR2 YYEEEE. V was clipped by 6 bases and J by 4 bases, with 16 bases between them. The CDR3 coding sequence is TGTGCCAGCACCGAAAGCCACGGCAGCTATGGCTACACCTTC. Protein product: CASTESHGSYGYTF.

The rearrangement links TRBV6-5 to TRBJ1-2; TRBD1 matches 8 bases. From germline, CDR1 is MNHEY and CDR2 SVGAGI. The CDR3 has 14 residues. This CDR3 reads CGSSRTGQDYGYTF. The CDR3 DNA sequence: TGTGGTAGCTCTCGGACAGGGCAAGACTATGGCTACACCTTC.

CDR3 residues: CASNRDSSYGYTF. CDR3 DNA sequence: TGTGCCAGCAACAGGGACAGTAGCTATGGCTACACCTTC. This chain uses TRBV5-6 with TRBJ1-2, with 7 bases identical to TRBD1. Germline CDR1 and CDR2: SGHDT and YYEEEE. Trimming cost V 6 bases and J 4 bases; bases outside gene matches: 6. The CDR3 runs 13 residues.

The gene calls are TRBV7-9 and TRBJ1-2; the match to TRBD1 covers 12 bases. Trimming removed 5 bases from V and 8 bases from J; junction bases left unmatched: 9. The length of the CDR3 is 15 residues. The germline V gene encodes CDR1 SEHNR and CDR2 FQNEAQ (reference sequence). DNA for the CDR3: TGTGCCAGCAGCGAATGGTCCGGGACAGGGGGCGGCTACACCTTC. Its translation is CASSEWSGTGGGYTF. The full variable domain, rest sourced from reference TRBV7-9 and TRBJ1-2, is DTGVSQNPRHKITKRGQNVTFRCDPISEHNRLYWYRQTLGQGPEFLTYFQNEAQLEKSRLLSDRFSAERPKGSFSTLEIQRTEQGDSAMYLCASSEWSGTGGGYTFGSGTRLTVV.

This clone was detected once. This chain links TRBV5-6 with TRBJ2-1; D gene ambiguous. The V end lost 0 bases, the J end lost 5 bases, and 12 bases lay between the germline ends. Looked up from germline, CDR1 is SGHDT and CDR2 is YYEEEE. The CDR3 sequence is 15 residues long. CDR3 bases: TGTGCCAGCAGCTTGGGAGCCTCTGTCGACAATGAGCAGTTCTTC. It is translated as CASSLGASVDNEQFF.

The chain links TRBV5-4 to TRBJ1-3; perhaps TRBD1 as D (5 bases). CDR3 length: 14 amino acids. Per the germline V gene, CDR1 is SGHNT and CDR2 is YYREEE (reference sequence). The V end lost 2 bases, the J end lost 3 bases, and 9 bases lay between the germline ends. CDR3 bases: TGTGCCAGCAGCTTTCCGGGGGTTGGAAACACCATATATTTT. It codes for CASSFPGVGNTIYF.

This chain uses TRBV6-2 or TRBV6-3 with TRBJ2-2, with a possible D match to TRBD2 (6 bases). Germline V gives CDR1 MNHEY, CDR2 SVGEGT. V lost 6 bases, J lost 2 bases, and 13 bases lay in between. The CDR3 totals 15 residues. This CDR3 is CASSPGLRNTGELFF. CDR3 nucleotides: TGTGCCAGCAGCCCGGGACTCAGAAACACCGGGGAGCTGTTTTTT.

The chain has TRBV11-2 and TRBJ2-3; D not certain. V lost 1 base and J 0 bases, leaving 5 bases between the germline ends. In germline, CDR1 is SGHAT, CDR2 FQNNGV. The CDR3 length is 14 residues. The CDR3 is CASSLVGSTDTQYF. CDR3 bases: TGTGCCAGCAGCTTAGTGGGCAGCACAGATACGCAGTATTTT. The full variable domain, its missing parts supplied by reference TRBV11-2 and TRBJ2-3, is EAGVAQSPRYKIIEKRQSVAFWCNPISGHATLYWYQQILGQGPKLLIQFQNNGVVDDSQLPKDRFSAERLKGVDSTLKIQPAKLEDSAVYLCASSLVGSTDTQYFGPGTRLTVL.

The chain links TRBV4-3 to TRBJ2-2, with 8 bases matching TRBD1. CDR1 LGHNA and CDR2 YSLEER come from the germline V gene. CDR3 size: 17 residues. V was clipped by 2 bases and J by 6 bases; unmatched bases: 11. The CDR3 sequence: CASSQSAGGLGAGELFF. The DNA for the CDR3 is TGCGCCAGCAGCCAAAGTGCAGGGGGCTTAGGAGCCGGGGAGCTGTTTTTT.